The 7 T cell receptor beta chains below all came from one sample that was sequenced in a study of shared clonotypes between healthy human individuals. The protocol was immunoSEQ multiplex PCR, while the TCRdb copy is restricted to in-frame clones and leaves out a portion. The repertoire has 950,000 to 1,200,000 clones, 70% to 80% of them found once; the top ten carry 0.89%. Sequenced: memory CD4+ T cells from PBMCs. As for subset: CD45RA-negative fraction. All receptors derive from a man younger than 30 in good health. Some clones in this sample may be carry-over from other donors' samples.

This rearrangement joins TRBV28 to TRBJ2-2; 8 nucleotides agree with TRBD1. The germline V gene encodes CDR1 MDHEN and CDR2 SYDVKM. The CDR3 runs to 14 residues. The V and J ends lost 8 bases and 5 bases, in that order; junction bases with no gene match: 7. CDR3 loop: CASGSTGETGELFF. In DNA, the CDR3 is TGTGCCAGCGGATCGACAGGGGAAACCGGGGAGCTGTTTTTT.

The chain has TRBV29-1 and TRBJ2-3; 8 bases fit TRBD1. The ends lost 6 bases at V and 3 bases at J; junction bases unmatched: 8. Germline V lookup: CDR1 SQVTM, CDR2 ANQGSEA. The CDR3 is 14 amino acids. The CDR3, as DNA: TGCAGCGTGAAGCCGGACAGGGCAACAGATACGCAGTATTTT. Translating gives CSVKPDRATDTQYF.

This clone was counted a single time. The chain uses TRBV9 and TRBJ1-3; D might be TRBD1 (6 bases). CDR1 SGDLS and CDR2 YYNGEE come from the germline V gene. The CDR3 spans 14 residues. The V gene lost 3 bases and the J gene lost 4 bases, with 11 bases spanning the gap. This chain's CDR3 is CASSAGATGNTIYF. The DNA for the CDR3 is TGTGCCAGCAGCGCGGGGGCTACGGGAAACACCATATATTTT. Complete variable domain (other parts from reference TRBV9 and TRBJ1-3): DSGVTQTPKHLITATGQRVTLRCSPRSGDLSVYWYQQSLDQGLQFLIQYYNGEERAKGNILERFSAQQFPDLHSELNLSSLELGDSALYFCASSAGATGNTIYFGEGSWLTVV.

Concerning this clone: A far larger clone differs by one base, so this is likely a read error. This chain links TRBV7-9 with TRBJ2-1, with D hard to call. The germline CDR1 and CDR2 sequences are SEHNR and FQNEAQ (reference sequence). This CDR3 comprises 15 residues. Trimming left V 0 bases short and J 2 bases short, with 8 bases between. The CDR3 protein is CASSLAPEAYNEQFF. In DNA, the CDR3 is TGTGCCAGCAGCTTAGCTCCAGAGGCCTACAATGAGCAGTTCTTC.

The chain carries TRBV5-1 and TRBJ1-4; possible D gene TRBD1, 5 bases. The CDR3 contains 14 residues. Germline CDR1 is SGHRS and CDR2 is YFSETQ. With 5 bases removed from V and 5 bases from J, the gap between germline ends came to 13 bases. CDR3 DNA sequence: TGCGCCAGCAGTATTGGACAACCAAATGAAAAACTGTTTTTT. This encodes CASSIGQPNEKLFF.

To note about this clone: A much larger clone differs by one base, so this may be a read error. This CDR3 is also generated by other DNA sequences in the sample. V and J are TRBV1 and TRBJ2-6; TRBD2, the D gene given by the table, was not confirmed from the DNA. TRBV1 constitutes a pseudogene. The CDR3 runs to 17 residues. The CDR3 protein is CTSRRGAGSSGANVLTF. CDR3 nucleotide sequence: TGCACCAGCAGACGTGGAGCGGGGAGCTCTGGGGCCAACGTCCTGACTTTC.

As DNA, the CDR3 is TGTGCCGTCACCCTTCAGCTCACCAACACTGAAGCTTTCTTT. Encoded protein: CAVTLQLTNTEAFF. The rearrangement joins TRBV6-6 to TRBJ1-1; no definite D call. CDR1 and CDR2 from the germline V gene are MNHNY and SVGAGI (reference sequence). The V end was cut by 11 bases, the J end by 2 bases, with 18 bases between. The CDR3 consists of 14 residues.